One and the same sample provided the 25 T cell receptor beta chains below, sequenced in a study of monozygotic twins with inflammatory bowel disease (dated by TCRdb to between 2018 and 2021). The library was generated by 5' RACE. Sequencing took place on an Illumina HiSeq 2500. The reads were reprocessed in TCRdb, with one entry per CDR3 protein sequence and no accompanying DNA. The record for this sample contains approximately 400,000 distinct CDR3 sequences. The ten most abundant clones make up 2% to 2.5% of the sample. The sequenced material came from blood. The receptor set was obtained from a human donor with ulcerative colitis or Crohn's disease, or a healthy co-twin of an affected twin (not recorded which).

This CDR3 is CSAPARPGSAETQYF. V usage is TRBV20-1 and J usage is TRBJ2-5; TCRdb reports TRBD2, a call that lacks DNA to check it against. The CDR3 has 15 amino acids. CDR1 and CDR2 from the germline V gene are DFQATT and SNEGSKA (reference sequence).

The gene calls are TRBV5-1 and TRBJ2-3; TCRdb calls TRBD1, which cannot be checked without DNA. From germline, CDR1 is SGHRS and CDR2 YFSETQ. The CDR3 contains 14 residues. The CDR3 here is CASSLSARADTQYF. Combining the CDR3 with reference TRBV5-1 and TRBJ2-3 gives the whole variable domain KAGVTQTPRYLIKTRGQQVTLSCSPISGHRSVSWYQQTPGQGLQFLFEYFSETQRNKGNFPGRFSGRQFSNSRSEMNVSTLELGDSALYLCASSLSARADTQYFGPGTRLTVL.

The chain is built from TRBV6-1 and TRBJ2-2; there is no DNA to check the TCRdb D call of TRBD1. This CDR3 has 13 amino acids. Germline V gives CDR1 MNHNS, CDR2 SASEGT. CDR3: CASSEEGGGELFF.

This chain connects TRBV18 to TRBJ1-5; TCRdb's D gene call, TRBD1, goes unchecked for lack of DNA. Germline CDR1 KGHSH, CDR2 LQKENI. This CDR3 has 15 amino acids. CDR3 region: CASSSGQVGNQPQHF.

V gene TRBV7-2 combines with J gene TRBJ2-7; TCRdb names TRBD2, which stays unverified in the absence of DNA. This CDR3 spans 15 amino acids. In germline, CDR1 is SGHTA, CDR2 FQGNSA. CDR3 region: CASSLEAGGFVEQYF.

The genes are TRBV6-6 and TRBJ2-1; TCRdb lists TRBD1, though no DNA is available to test this call. Looked up from germline, CDR1 is MNHNY and CDR2 is SVGAGI (reference sequence). The CDR3 runs to 14 residues. The chain's CDR3 is CASSLETGNTEQFF.

The genes are TRBV19 and TRBJ2-3. The CDR3 loop spans 12 amino acids. Germline V lookup: CDR1 LNHDA, CDR2 SQIVND (reference sequence). This CDR3 reads CASSTAAGTQYF.

The rearrangement links TRBV5-6 to TRBJ2-1; TCRdb selects TRBD2, and the lack of DNA leaves this call unchecked. In germline, CDR1 is SGHDT, CDR2 YYEEEE. This CDR3 is 12 amino acids long. The CDR3 here is CASSFLAEEQFF.

This chain links TRBV29-1 with TRBJ2-3. The CDR3 covers 11 residues. Germline-derived CDR1 and CDR2 are SQVTM and ANQGSEA. CDR3 in amino acids: CSVARTDTQYF.

This chain uses TRBV5-6 with TRBJ2-3; there is no DNA to check the TCRdb D call of TRBD2. Germline V gene data show CDR1 as SGHDT and CDR2 as YYEEEE. The CDR3 has 16 residues. CDR3 in amino acids: CASSPGTSGFGYTQYF.

The chain joins TRBV3-1 to TRBJ2-7. The CDR3 contains 14 residues. Germline V CDR1 and CDR2: LGHDT, YNNKEL (reference sequence). The CDR3 spells CASSQGQDYYEQYF.

The chain is built from TRBV15 and TRBJ2-7; TCRdb lists TRBD1, though no DNA is available to test this call. The CDR3 is 13 amino acids. Germline V lookup: CDR1 LNHNV, CDR2 YYDKDF (reference sequence). CDR3 amino acids: CATSRGPTYEQYF.

V usage is TRBV7-3 and J usage is TRBJ1-2. In germline, CDR1 is SGHTA, CDR2 FQGTGA. The CDR3 length is 13 residues. CDR3 loop: CASSHDNLYGYTF.

The rearrangement joins TRBV7-9 to TRBJ2-3; the TRBD2 assignment by TCRdb is unverifiable without DNA. The CDR3 has 16 amino acids. CDR1 and CDR2 from the germline V gene are SEHNR and FQNEAQ (reference sequence). The CDR3 loop is CASSLGLAGGHNTQYF.

The chain combines TRBV13 with TRBJ2-7; checking the TCRdb D call of TRBD1 is not possible without DNA. The CDR3 contains 18 residues. The V gene's germline CDR1 is PRHDT and CDR2 FYEKMQ (reference sequence). The CDR3 region is CASSPVGAGGSDSYEQYF.

V and J are TRBV5-5 and TRBJ1-1. Germline CDR1 SGHKS, CDR2 YYEKEE (reference sequence). This CDR3 is built from 13 residues. CDR3 region: CASSQRLNTEAFF.

The rearrangement links TRBV20-1 to TRBJ2-3; TCRdb proposes TRBD2, but this gene call is untestable without DNA. CDR1 and CDR2 (germline): DFQATT, SNEGSKA (reference sequence). CDR3 length: 14 amino acids. This CDR3 reads CSASSSGLTDTQYF.

This sequence joins TRBV20-1 and TRBJ2-5; as DNA is missing, the TRBD1 call by TCRdb cannot be tested. CDR1 is DFQATT and CDR2 is SNEGSKA in the germline V gene (reference sequence). The CDR3 length is 13 residues. This chain's CDR3 is CSAKGQGLETQYF.

This chain uses TRBV20-1 with TRBJ1-5; there is no DNA to check the TCRdb D call of TRBD1. The CDR3 length is 15 residues. Per germline, CDR1 DFQATT and CDR2 SNEGSKA (reference sequence). The CDR3: CSANGGGPNNQPQHF.

V and J are TRBV27 and TRBJ2-3; the TCRdb D gene call, TRBD1, has no DNA to confirm it. Germline-derived CDR1 and CDR2 are MNHEY and SMNVEV (reference sequence). CDR3 length equals 14 residues. CDR3 sequence reads: CATLSRGRTDTQYF.

The chain couples TRBV27 to TRBJ2-7; TCRdb's D call of TRBD2 is untestable without DNA. This CDR3 has 15 residues. Germline values: CDR1 MNHEY, CDR2 SMNVEV (reference sequence). CDR3 region: CASSLWAAGSYEQYF.

The chain combines TRBV18 with TRBJ2-5. The CDR3 is made up of 13 amino acids. Germline V CDR1 and CDR2: KGHSH, LQKENI. The CDR3 region is CASSRKNQETQYF.

The chain couples TRBV30 to TRBJ2-7. Germline values: CDR1 GTSNPN, CDR2 SVGIG (reference sequence). The CDR3 is made up of 12 amino acids. This CDR3 is CAWSVVGYEQYF. Full variable domain (missing parts from reference TRBV30 and TRBJ2-7): SQTIHQWPATLVQPVGSPLSLECTVEGTSNPNLYWYRQAAGRGLQLLFYSVGIGQISSEVPQNLSASRPQDRQFILSSKKLLLSDSGFYLCAWSVVGYEQYFGPGTRLTVT.

The V gene is TRBV6-6, the J gene TRBJ1-6. This CDR3 has 14 residues. Germline CDR1 and CDR2: MNHNY and SVGAGI (reference sequence). The CDR3 spells CASSPGGANSPLHF.

The V gene is TRBV6-2 or TRBV6-3, the J gene TRBJ1-1. Germline V lookup: CDR1 MNHEY, CDR2 SVGEGT. The CDR3 covers 15 residues. CDR3 in amino acids: CASSSPGGPLTEAFF.